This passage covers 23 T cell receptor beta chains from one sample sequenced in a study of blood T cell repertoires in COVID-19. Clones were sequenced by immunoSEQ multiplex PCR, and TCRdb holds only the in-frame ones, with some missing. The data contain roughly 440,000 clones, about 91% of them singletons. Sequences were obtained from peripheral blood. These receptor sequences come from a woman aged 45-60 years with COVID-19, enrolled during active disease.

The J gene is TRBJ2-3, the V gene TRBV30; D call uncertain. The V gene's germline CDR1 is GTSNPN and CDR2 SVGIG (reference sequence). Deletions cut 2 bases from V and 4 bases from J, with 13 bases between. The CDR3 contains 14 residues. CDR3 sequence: CAWSPVRGADTQYF. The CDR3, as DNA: TGTGCCTGGAGTCCTGTTCGCGGAGCAGATACGCAGTATTTT.

The CDR3 DNA follows: TGTGCCATCAGTGATGAAGCGCGGGGAAACACCATATATTTT. This sequence encodes CAISDEARGNTIYF. This chain links TRBV10-3 with TRBJ1-3; D is uncertain. CDR3 length equals 14 residues. V was shortened by 3 bases and J by 4 bases, with 10 bases between the two germline ends. Germline CDR1 reads ENHRY; CDR2 reads SYGVKD.

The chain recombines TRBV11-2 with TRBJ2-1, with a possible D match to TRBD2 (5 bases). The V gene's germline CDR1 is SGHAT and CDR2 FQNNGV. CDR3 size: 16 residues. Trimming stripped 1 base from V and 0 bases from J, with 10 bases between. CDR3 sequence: CASSLAPGSSYNEQFF. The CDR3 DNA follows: TGTGCCAGCAGCTTAGCCCCGGGGAGCTCCTACAATGAGCAGTTCTTC.

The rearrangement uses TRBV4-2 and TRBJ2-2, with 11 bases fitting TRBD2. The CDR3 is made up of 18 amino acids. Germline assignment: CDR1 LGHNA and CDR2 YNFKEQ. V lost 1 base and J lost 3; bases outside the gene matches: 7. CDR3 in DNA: TGTGCCAGCAGCCAAGGGATAGCGGGGGGGCCGGACACCGGGGAGCTGTTTTTT. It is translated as CASSQGIAGGPDTGELFF.

The CDR3 loop is CASSELTGGGGKLFF. The CDR3 nucleotides read TGTGCCAGCAGCGAACTCACAGGGGGCGGAGGGAAGCTGTTTTTT. The chain carries TRBV9 and TRBJ2-2; 9 bases map to TRBD1. This CDR3 comprises 15 residues. CDR1 is SGDLS and CDR2 is YYNGEE in the germline V gene. Trimming cost V 3 bases and J 12 bases; bases outside gene matches: 12.

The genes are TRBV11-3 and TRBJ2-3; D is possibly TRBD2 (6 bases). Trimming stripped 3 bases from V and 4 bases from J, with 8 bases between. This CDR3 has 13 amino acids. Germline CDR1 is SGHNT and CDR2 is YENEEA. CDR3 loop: CASSLGRSDTQYF. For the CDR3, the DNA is TGTGCCAGCAGCTTGGGGAGGTCAGATACGCAGTATTTT.

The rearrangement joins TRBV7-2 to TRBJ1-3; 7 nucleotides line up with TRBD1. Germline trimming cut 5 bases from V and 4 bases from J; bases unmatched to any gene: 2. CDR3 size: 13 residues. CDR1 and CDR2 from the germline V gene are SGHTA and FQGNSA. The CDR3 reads CASSRTGGNTIYF. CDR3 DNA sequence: TGTGCCAGCAGCCGGACAGGAGGAAACACCATATATTTT.

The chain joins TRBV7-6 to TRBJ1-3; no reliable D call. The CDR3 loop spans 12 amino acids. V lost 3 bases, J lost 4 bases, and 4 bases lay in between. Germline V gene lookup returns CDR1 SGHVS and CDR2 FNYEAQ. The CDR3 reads CASSFLGNTIYF. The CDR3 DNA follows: TGTGCCAGCAGCTTTCTCGGAAACACCATATATTTT.

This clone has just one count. CDR3 nucleotides: TGTGCCAGCAGCTTAGATCCGGGGTCGTCCAATGAGCAGTTCTTC. As protein: CASSLDPGSSNEQFF. The chain employs TRBV11-3 and TRBJ2-1, with a tentative D call TRBD2 (5 bases). V lost 0 bases and J lost 6, with 12 bases in between. The CDR3 sequence is 15 residues long. Germline V CDR1 and CDR2: SGHNT, YENEEA. The variable domain in full, completed from reference TRBV11-3 and TRBJ2-1, reads EAGVVQSPRYKIIEKKQPVAFWCNPISGHNTLYWYLQNLGQGPELLIRYENEEAVDDSQLPKDRFSAERLKGVDSTLKIQPAELGDSAVYLCASSLDPGSSNEQFFGPGTRLTVL.

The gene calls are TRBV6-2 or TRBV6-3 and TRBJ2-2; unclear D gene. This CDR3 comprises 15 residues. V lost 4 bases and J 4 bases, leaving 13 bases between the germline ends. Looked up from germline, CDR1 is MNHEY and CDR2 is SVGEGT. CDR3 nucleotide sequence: TGTGCCAGCAGTTTACCCCTTACGGTCACCGGGGAGCTGTTTTTT. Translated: CASSLPLTVTGELFF.

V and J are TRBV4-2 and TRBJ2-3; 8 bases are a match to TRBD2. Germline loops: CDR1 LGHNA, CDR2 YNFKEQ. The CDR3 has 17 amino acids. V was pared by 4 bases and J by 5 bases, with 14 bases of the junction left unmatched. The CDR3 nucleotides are TGTGCCAGCAGCCGACCCGGCGGGACTAGAGTTAAAGATACGCAGTATTTT. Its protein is CASSRPGGTRVKDTQYF.

This chain's CDR3 is CASSDRHDRVIGTGELFF. The CDR3 bases are TGTGCCAGCAGTGACCGCCATGACAGGGTAATAGGCACCGGGGAGCTGTTTTTT. This chain uses TRBV25-1 with TRBJ2-2; 7 nucleotides line up with TRBD1. Germline V gene lookup returns CDR1 MGHDK and CDR2 SYGVNS. V lost 3 bases to trimming and J lost 4 bases; unmatched junction nucleotides: 14. This CDR3 has 18 amino acids.

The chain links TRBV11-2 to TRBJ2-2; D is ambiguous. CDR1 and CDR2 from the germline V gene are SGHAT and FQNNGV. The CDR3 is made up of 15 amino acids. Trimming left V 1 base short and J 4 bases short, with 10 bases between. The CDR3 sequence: CASSLATLTTGELFF. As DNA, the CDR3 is TGTGCCAGCAGCTTAGCCACACTAACCACCGGGGAGCTGTTTTTT.

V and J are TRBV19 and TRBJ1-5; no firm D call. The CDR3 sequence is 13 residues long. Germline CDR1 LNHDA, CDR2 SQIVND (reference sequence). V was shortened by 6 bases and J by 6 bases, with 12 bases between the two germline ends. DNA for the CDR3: TGTGCCAGTAGCCTATCCCTATTTCAGCCCCAGCATTTT. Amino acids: CASSLSLFQPQHF.

DNA for the CDR3: TGTGCCAGCACCCAGGGAACCTACGAGCAGTACTTC. This sequence encodes CASTQGTYEQYF. The chain combines TRBV5-6 with TRBJ2-7, with D possibly being TRBD1 (5 bases). V was cut by 6 bases and J by 2 bases, with 9 bases left in between. The length of the CDR3 is 12 residues. Looked up from germline, CDR1 is SGHDT and CDR2 is YYEEEE. The variable domain in full, completed from reference TRBV5-6 and TRBJ2-7, reads DAGVTQSPTHLIKTRGQQVTLRCSPKSGHDTVSWYQQALGQGPQFIFQYYEEEERQRGNFPDRFSGHQFPNYSSELNVNALLLGDSALYLCASTQGTYEQYFGPGTRLTVT.

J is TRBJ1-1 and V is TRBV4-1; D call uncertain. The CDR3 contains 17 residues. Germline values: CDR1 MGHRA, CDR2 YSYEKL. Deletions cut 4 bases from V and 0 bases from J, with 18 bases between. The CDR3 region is CASSPREVAMVNTEAFF. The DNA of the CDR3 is TGCGCCAGCAGCCCACGGGAGGTAGCCATGGTGAACACTGAAGCTTTCTTT.

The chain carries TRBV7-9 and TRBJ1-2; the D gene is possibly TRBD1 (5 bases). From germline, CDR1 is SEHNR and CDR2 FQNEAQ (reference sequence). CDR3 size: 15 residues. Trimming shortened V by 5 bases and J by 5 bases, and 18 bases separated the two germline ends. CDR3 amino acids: CASSPYFPGPYGYTF. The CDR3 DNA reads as TGTGCCAGCAGCCCTTACTTCCCAGGGCCGTATGGCTACACCTTC. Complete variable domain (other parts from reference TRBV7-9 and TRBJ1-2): DTGVSQNPRHKITKRGQNVTFRCDPISEHNRLYWYRQTLGQGPEFLTYFQNEAQLEKSRLLSDRFSAERPKGSFSTLEIQRTEQGDSAMYLCASSPYFPGPYGYTFGSGTRLTVV.

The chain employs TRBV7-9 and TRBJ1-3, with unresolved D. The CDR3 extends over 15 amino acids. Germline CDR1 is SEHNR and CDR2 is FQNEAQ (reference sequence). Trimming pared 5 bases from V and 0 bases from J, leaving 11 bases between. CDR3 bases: TGTGCCAGCAGCCGCAGGTTTAGCTCTGGAAACACCATATATTTT. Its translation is CASSRRFSSGNTIYF.

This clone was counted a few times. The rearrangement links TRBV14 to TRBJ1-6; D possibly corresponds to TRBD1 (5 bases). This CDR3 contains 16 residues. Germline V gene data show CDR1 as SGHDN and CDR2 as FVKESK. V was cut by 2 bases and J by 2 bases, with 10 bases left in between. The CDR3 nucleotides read TGTGCCAGCAGCCAAAGGGGCCCCACCTATAATTCACCCCTCCACTTT. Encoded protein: CASSQRGPTYNSPLHF.

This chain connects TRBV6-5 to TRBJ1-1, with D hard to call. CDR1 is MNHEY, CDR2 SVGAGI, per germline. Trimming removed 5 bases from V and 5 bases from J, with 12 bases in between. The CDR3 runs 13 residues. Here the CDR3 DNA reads TGTGCCAGCAGTCTTGAGGTTGGGACTGAAGCTTTCTTT. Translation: CASSLEVGTEAFF.

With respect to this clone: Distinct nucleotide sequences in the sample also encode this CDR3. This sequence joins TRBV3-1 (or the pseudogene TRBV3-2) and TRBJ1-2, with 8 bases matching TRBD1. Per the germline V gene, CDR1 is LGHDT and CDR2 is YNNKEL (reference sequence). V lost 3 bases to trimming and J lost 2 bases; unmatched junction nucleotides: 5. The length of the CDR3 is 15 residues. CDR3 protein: CASSHPTGVNYGYTF. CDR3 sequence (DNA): TGTGCCAGCAGCCACCCGACAGGGGTCAACTATGGCTACACCTTC.

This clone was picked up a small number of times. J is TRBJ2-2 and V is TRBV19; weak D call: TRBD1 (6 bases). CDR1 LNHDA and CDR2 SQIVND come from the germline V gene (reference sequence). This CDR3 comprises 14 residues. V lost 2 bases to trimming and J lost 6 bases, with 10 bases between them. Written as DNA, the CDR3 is TGTGCCAGTAGTATAAAGTCAGGGGCCGGGGAGCTGTTTTTT. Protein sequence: CASSIKSGAGELFF.

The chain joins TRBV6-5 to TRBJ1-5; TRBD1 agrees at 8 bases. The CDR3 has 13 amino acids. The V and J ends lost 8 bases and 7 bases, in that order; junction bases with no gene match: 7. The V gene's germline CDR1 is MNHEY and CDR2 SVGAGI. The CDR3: CASGTGPSQPQHF. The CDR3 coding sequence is TGTGCCAGCGGGACAGGTCCTAGCCAGCCCCAGCATTTT.